The sequence of this TCR beta chain was determined in a study of blood T cell repertoires in COVID-19. Study-wide context: The origin of the acute and convalescent COVID-19 samples was the United States, Italy and Spain. The cDNA or gDNA used as material had been derived from T cells, B-cell-depleted T cells, or PBMCs.

CDR3 length: 15 amino acids. Germline assignment: CDR1 SGHRS and CDR2 YFSETQ. With V trimmed by 6 bases and J by 4 bases, 6 bases remained unmatched. In the authors' methods: Amplification with reference gene primers provided the estimates of nucleated cell counts. TCRdb's copy holds only in-frame clones and misses some; the assay was immunoSEQ multiplex PCR. V and J calls and clone size are those listed in that table; D and trimming were worked out from the DNA. Of about 10,000 clones in the sample, about 91% are singletons; the top ten hold roughly 4.2%. The V call is TRBV5-1, the J call TRBJ2-1; 11 nucleotides match TRBD2. The receptor was derived from a woman aged 50 to 65 with active COVID-19. Sequencing was performed on peripheral blood. The DNA for the CDR3 is TGCGCCAGCATTTCCGGGACTAGCGGTTACAATGAGCAGTTCTTC. Translated, it gives CASISGTSGYNEQFF.